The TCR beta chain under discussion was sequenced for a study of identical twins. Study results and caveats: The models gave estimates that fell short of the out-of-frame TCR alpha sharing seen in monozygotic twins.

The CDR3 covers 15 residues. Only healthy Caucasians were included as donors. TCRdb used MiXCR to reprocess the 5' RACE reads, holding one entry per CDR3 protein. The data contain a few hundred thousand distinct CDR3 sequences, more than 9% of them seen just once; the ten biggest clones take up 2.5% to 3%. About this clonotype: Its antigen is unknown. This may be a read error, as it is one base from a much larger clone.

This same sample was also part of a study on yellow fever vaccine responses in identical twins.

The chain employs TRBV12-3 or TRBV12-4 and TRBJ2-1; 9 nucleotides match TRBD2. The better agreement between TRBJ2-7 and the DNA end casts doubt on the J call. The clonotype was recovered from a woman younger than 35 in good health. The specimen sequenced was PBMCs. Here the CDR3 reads CASRSSSGAYNEQYF. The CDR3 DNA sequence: TGTGCCAGCAGAAGTTCTAGCGGGGCCTACAATGAGCAGTACTTC.